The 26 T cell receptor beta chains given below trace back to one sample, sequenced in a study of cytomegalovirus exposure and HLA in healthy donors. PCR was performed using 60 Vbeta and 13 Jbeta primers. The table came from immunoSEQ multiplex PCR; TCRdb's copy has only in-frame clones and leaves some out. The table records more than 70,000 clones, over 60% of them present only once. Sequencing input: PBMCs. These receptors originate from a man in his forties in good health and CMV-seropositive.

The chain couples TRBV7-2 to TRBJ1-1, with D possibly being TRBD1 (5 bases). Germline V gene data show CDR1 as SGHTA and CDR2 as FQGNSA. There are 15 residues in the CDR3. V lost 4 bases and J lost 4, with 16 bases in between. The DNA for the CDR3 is TGTGCCAGCAGCTCCCGATTTGGGGCAGGCACTGAAGCTTTCTTT. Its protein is CASSSRFGAGTEAFF.

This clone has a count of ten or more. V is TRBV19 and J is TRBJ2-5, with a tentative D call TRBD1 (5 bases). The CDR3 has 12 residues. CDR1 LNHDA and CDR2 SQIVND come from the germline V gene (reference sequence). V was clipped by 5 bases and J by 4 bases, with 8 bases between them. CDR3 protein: CASSRQGETQYF. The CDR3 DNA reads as TGTGCCAGTAGTCGGCAGGGAGAGACCCAGTACTTC. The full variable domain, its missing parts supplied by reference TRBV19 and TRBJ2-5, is DGGITQSPKYLFRKEGQNVTLSCEQNLNHDAMYWYRQDPGQGLRLIYYSQIVNDFQKGDIAEGYSVSREKKESFPLTVTSAQKNPTAFYLCASSRQGETQYFGPGTRLLVL.

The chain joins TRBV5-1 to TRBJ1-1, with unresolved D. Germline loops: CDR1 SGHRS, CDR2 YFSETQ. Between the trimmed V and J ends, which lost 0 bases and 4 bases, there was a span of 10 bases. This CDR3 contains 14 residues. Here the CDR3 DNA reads TGCGCCAGCAGCTTGGCCTCGGTCGCCACTGAAGCTTTCTTT. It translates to CASSLASVATEAFF.

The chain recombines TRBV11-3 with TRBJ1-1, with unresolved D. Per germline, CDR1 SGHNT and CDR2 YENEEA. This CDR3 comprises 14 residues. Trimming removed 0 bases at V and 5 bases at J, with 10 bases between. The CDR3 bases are TGTGCCAGCAGCTTAGATTCGGGGAGAACTGAAGCTTTCTTT. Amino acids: CASSLDSGRTEAFF.

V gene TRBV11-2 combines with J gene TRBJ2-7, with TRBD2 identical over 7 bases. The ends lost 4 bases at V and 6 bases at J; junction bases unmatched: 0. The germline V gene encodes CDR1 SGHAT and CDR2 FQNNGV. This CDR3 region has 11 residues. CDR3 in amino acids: CASSSGGEQYF. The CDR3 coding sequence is TGTGCCAGCAGCTCGGGGGGCGAGCAGTACTTC.

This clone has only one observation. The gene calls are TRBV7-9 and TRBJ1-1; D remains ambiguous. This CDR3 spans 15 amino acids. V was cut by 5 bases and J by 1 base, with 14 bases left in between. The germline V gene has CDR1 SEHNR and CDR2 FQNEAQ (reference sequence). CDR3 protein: CASSAREVKNTEAFF. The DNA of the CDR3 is TGTGCCAGCAGCGCGCGGGAGGTAAAGAACACTGAAGCTTTCTTT.

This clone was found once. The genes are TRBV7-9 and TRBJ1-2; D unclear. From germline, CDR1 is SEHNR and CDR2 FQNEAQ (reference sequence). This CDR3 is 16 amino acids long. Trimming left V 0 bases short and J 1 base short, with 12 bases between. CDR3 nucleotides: TGTGCCAGCAGCTTAGCGCTTTTGGAGAATAACTATGGCTACACCTTC. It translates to CASSLALLENNYGYTF.

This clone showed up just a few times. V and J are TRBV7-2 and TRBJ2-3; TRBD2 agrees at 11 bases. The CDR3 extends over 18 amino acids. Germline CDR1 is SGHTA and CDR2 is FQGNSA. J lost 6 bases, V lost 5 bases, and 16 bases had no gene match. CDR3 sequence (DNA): TGTGCCAGCAGCATCATGAGGCTAGCGGGGGGCCGTGGGGATACGCAGTATTTT. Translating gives CASSIMRLAGGRGDTQYF.

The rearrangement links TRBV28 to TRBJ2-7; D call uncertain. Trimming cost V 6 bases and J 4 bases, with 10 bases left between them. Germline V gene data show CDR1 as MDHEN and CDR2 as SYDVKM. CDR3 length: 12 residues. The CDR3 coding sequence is TGTGCCAGCAGCACCCAGTGGTACGAGCAGTACTTC. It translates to CASSTQWYEQYF. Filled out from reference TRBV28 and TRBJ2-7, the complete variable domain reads DVKVTQSSRYLVKRTGEKVFLECVQDMDHENMFWYRQDPGLGLRLIYFSYDVKMKEKGDIPEGYSVSREKKERFSLILESASTNQTSMYLCASSTQWYEQYFGPGTRLTVT.

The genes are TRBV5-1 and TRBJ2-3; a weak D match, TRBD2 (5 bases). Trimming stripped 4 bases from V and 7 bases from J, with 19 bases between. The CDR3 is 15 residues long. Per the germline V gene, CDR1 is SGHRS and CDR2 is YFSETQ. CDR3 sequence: CASSINNPDLHTQYF. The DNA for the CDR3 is TGCGCCAGCAGCATAAACAATCCGGACTTACATACGCAGTATTTT.

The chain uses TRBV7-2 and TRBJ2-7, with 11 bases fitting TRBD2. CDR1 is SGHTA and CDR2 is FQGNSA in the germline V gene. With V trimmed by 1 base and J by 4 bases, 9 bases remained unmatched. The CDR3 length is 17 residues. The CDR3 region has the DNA TGTGCCAGCAGCTTAGTGGTGACTAGCGGGACCATTTACGAGCAGTACTTC. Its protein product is CASSLVVTSGTIYEQYF.

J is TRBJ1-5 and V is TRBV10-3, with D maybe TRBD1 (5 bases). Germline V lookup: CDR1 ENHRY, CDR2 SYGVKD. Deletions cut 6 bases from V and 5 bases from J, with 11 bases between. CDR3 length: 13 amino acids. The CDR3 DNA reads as TGTGCCATCAGGGGACTCCCCGATCAGCCCCAGCATTTT. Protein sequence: CAIRGLPDQPQHF.

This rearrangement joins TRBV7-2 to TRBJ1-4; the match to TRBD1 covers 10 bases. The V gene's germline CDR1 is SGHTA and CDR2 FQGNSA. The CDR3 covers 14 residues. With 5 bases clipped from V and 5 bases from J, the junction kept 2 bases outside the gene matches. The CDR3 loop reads CASSPGQGNEKLFF. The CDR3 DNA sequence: TGTGCCAGCAGCCCGGGACAGGGGAATGAAAAACTGTTTTTT.

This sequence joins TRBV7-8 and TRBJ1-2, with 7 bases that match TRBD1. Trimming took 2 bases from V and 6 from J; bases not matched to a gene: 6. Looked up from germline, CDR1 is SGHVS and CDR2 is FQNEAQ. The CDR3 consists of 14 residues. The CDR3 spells CASSLSPGGDGYTF. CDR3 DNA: TGTGCCAGCAGCTTAAGTCCAGGGGGAGATGGCTACACCTTC.

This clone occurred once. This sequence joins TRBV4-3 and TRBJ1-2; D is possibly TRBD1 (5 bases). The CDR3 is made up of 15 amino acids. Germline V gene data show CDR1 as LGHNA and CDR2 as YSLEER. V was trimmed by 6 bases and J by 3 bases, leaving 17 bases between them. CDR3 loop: CASSRTTRQHYGYTF. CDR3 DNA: TGCGCCAGCAGTCGGACAACCCGACAACACTATGGCTACACCTTC.

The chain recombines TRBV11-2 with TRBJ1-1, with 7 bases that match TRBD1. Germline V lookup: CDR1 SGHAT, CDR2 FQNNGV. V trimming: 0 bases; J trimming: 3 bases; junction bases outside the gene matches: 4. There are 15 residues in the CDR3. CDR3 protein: CASSLDQGQYTEAFF. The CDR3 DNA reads TGTGCCAGCAGCTTAGATCAGGGACAGTACACTGAAGCTTTCTTT. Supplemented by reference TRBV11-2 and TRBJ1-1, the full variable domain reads EAGVAQSPRYKIIEKRQSVAFWCNPISGHATLYWYQQILGQGPKLLIQFQNNGVVDDSQLPKDRFSAERLKGVDSTLKIQPAKLEDSAVYLCASSLDQGQYTEAFFGQGTRLTVV.

CDR3 DNA: TGTGCCAGCCAAAGGGCAGGGGTGAACACTGAAGCTTTCTTT. It specifies CASQRAGVNTEAFF. J is TRBJ1-1 and V is TRBV6-1; a weak D match, TRBD1 (6 bases). Trimming cost V 8 bases and J 0 bases, with 13 bases left between them. This CDR3 is built from 14 residues. The germline gives CDR1 MNHNS, CDR2 SASEGT.

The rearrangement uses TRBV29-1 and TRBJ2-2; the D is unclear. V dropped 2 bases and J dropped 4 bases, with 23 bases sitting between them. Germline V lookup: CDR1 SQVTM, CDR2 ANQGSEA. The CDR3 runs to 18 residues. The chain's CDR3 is CSVESGLQHGTSTGELFF. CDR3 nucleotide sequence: TGCAGCGTTGAATCAGGCCTACAACACGGTACGAGCACCGGGGAGCTGTTTTTT.

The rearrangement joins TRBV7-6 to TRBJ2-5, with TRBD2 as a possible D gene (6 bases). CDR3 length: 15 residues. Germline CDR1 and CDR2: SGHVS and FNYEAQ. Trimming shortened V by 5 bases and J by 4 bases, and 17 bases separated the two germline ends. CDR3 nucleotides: TGTGCCAGCAGCCCGGGACTGGGAAATGGAGAGACCCAGTACTTC. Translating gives CASSPGLGNGETQYF.

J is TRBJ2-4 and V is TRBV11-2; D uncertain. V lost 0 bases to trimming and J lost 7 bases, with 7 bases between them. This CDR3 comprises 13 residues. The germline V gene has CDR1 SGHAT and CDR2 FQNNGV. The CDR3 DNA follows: TGTGCCAGCAGCTTAGAGAGTGCGAACATTCAGTACTTC. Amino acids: CASSLESANIQYF.

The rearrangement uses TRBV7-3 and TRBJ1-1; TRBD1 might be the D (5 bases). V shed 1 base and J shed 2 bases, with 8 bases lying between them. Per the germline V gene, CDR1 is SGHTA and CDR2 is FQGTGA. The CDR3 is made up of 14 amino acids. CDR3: CASSLNRGNTEAFF. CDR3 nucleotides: TGTGCCAGCAGCTTAAATAGGGGAAACACTGAAGCTTTCTTT. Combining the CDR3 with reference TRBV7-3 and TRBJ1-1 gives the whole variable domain GAGVSQTPSNKVTEKGKYVELRCDPISGHTALYWYRQSLGQGPEFLIYFQGTGAADDSGLPNDRFFAVRPEGSVSTLKIQRTERGDSAVYLCASSLNRGNTEAFFGQGTRLTVV.

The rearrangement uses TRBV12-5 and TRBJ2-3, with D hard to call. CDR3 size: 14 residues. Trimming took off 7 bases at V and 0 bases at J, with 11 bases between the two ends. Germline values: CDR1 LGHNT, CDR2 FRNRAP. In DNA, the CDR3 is TGTGCTAGTGCCCCAGCGAGGAGCACAGATACGCAGTATTTT. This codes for CASAPARSTDTQYF.

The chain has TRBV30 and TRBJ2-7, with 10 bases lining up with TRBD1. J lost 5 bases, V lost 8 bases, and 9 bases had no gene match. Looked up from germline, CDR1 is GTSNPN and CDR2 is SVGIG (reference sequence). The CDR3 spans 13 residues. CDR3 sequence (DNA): TGTGCCCAAACGGGACAGGGGTGGCACGAGCAGTACTTC. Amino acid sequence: CAQTGQGWHEQYF. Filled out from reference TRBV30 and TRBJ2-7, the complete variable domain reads SQTIHQWPATLVQPVGSPLSLECTVEGTSNPNLYWYRQAAGRGLQLLFYSVGIGQISSEVPQNLSASRPQDRQFILSSKKLLLSDSGFYLCAQTGQGWHEQYFGPGTRLTVT.

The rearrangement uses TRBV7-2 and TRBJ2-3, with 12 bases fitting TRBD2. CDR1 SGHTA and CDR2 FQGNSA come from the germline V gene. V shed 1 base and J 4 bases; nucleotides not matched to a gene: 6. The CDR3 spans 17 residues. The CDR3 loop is CASSLGPSGRASDTQYF. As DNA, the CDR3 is TGTGCCAGCAGCTTAGGTCCTAGCGGGAGGGCCTCAGATACGCAGTATTTT.

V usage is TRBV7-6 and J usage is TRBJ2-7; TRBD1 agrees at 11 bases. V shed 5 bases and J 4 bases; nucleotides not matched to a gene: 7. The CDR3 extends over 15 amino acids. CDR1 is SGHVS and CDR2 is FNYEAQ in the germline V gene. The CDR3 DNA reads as TGTGCCAGCAGCATCGGGGGACAGGGGGGGTACGAGCAGTACTTC. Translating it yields CASSIGGQGGYEQYF.

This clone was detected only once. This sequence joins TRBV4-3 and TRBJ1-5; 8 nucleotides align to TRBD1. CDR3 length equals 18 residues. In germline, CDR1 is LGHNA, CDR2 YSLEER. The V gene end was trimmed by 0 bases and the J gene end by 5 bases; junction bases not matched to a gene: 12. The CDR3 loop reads CASSQEHRGFGTHQPQHF. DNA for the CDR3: TGCGCCAGCAGCCAAGAGCACAGGGGGTTCGGGACACATCAGCCCCAGCATTTT.